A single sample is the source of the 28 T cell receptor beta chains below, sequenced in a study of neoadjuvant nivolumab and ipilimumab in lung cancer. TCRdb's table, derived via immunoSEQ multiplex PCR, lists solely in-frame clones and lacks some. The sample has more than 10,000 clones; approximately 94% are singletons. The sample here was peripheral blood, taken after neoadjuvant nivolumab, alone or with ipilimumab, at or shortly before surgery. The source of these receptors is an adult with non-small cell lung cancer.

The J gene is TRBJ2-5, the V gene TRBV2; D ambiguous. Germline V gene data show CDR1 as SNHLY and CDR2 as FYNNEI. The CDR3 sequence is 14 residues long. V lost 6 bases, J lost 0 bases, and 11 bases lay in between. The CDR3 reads CASRPLQDQETQYF. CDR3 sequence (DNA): TGTGCCAGCAGGCCCCTACAAGACCAAGAGACCCAGTACTTC.

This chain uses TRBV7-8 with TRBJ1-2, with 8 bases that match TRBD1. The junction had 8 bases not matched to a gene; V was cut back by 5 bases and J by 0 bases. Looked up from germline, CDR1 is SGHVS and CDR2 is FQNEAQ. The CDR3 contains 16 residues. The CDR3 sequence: CASSPRWTGPNYGYTF. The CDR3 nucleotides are TGTGCCAGCAGCCCGAGATGGACAGGGCCTAACTATGGCTACACCTTC.

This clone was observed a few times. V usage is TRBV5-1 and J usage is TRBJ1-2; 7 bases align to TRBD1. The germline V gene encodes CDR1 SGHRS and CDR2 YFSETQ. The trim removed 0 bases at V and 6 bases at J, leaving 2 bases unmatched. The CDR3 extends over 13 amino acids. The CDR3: CASSLEQGNGYTF. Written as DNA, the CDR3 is TGCGCCAGCAGCTTGGAACAGGGGAATGGCTACACCTTC.

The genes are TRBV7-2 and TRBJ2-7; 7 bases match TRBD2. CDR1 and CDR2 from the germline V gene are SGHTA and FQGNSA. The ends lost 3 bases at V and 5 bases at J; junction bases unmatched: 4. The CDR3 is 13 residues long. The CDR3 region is CASSFAGVNEQYF. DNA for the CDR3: TGTGCCAGCAGCTTTGCGGGAGTAAACGAGCAGTACTTC.

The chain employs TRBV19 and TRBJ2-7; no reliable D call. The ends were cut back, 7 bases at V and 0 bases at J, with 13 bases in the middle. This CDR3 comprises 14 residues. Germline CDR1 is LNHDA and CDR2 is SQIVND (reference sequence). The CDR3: CASTPMGSSYEQYF. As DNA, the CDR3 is TGTGCCAGTACCCCGATGGGAAGCTCCTACGAGCAGTACTTC.

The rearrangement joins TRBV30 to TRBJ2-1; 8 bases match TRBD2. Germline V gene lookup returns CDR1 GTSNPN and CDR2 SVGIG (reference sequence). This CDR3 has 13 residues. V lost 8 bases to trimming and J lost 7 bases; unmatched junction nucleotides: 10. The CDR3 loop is CARRRGGGNEQFF. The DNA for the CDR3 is TGTGCCCGGCGCCGGGGGGGAGGTAATGAGCAGTTCTTC.

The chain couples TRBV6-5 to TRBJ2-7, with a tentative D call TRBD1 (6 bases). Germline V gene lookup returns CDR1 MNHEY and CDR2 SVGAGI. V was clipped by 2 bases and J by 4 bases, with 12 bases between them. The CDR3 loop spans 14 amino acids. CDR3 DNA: TGTGCCAGCAGTTACATAGCAGGGGTATACGAGCAGTACTTC. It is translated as CASSYIAGVYEQYF.

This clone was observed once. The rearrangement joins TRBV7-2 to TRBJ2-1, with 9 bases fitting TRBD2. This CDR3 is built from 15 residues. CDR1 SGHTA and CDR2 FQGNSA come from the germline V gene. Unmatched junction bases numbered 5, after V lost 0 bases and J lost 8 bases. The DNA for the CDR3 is TGTGCCAGCAGCTTAGCTAGCGGGAGTGAGTATGAGCAGTTCTTC. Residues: CASSLASGSEYEQFF.

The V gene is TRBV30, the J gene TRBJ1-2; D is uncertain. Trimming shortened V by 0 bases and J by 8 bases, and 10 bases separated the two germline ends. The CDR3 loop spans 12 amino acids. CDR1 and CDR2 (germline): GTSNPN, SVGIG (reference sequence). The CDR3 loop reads CAWSVRGRGYTF. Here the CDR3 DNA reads TGTGCCTGGAGTGTCCGGGGAAGAGGCTACACCTTC. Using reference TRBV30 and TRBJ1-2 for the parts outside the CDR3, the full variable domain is SQTIHQWPATLVQPVGSPLSLECTVEGTSNPNLYWYRQAAGRGLQLLFYSVGIGQISSEVPQNLSASRPQDRQFILSSKKLLLSDSGFYLCAWSVRGRGYTFGSGTRLTVV.

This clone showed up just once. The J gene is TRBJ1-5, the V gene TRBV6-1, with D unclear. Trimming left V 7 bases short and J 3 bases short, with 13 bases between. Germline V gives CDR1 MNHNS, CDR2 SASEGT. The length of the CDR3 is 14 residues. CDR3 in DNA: TGTGCCAGCACCCTGGACGTATTCAATCAGCCCCAGCATTTT. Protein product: CASTLDVFNQPQHF.

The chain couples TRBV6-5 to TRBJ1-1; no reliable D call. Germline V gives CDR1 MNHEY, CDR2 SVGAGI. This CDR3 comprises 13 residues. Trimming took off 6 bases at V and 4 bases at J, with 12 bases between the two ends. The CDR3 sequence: CASRPEVSTEAFF. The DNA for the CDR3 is TGTGCCAGCAGGCCAGAGGTTAGCACTGAAGCTTTCTTT.

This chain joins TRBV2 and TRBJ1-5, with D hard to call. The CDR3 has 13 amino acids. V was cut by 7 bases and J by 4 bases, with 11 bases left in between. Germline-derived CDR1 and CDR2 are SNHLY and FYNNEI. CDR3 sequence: CASIRESNQPQHF. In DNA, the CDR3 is TGTGCCAGCATCCGGGAGTCGAATCAGCCCCAGCATTTT.

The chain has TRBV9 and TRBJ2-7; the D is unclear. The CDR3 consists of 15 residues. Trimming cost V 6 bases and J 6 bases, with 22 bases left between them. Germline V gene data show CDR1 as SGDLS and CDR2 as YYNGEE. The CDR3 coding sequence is TGTGCCAGCAACCAAGACCTTAGTGGTCGATCCGAGCAGTACTTC. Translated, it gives CASNQDLSGRSEQYF.

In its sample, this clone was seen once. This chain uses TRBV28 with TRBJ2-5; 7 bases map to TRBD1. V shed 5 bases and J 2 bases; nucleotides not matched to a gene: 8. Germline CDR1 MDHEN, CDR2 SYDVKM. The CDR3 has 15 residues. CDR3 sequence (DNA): TGTGCCAGCAGTACCATACAGGGGATACAAGAGACCCAGTACTTC. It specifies CASSTIQGIQETQYF.

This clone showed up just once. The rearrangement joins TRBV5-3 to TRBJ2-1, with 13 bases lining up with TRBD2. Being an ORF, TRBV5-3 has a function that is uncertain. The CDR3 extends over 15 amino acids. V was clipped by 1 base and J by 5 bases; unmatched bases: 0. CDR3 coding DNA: TGTGCCAGAAGCTTGACTAGCGGGAGGGACAATGAGCAGTTCTTC. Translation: CARSLTSGRDNEQFF.

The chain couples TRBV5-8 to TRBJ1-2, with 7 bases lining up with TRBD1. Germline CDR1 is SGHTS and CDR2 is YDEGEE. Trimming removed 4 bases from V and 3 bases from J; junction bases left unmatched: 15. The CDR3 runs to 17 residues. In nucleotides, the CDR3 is TGTGCCAGCAGCCCCCGGGACAGAGCTTATAGAGACTATGGCTACACCTTC. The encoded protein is CASSPRDRAYRDYGYTF. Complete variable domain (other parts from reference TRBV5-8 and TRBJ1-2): EAGVTQSPTHLIKTRGQQATLRCSPISGHTSVYWYQQALGLGLQFLLWYDEGEERNRGNFPPRFSGRQFPNYSSELNVNALELEDSALYLCASSPRDRAYRDYGYTFGSGTRLTVV.

The CDR3 is CSVSGFQETQYF. DNA for the CDR3: TGCAGCGTTTCGGGGTTCCAAGAGACCCAGTACTTC. The rearrangement uses TRBV29-1 and TRBJ2-5; possibly TRBD2 for D (5 bases). CDR1 is SQVTM and CDR2 is ANQGSEA in the germline V gene. The CDR3 is 12 amino acids. The V end was cut by 5 bases, the J end by 1 base, with 8 bases between. Full variable domain (missing parts from reference TRBV29-1 and TRBJ2-5): SAVISQKPSRDICQRGTSLTIQCQVDSQVTMMFWYRQQPGQSLTLIATANQGSEATYESGFVIDKFPISRPNLTFSTLTVSNMSPEDSSIYLCSVSGFQETQYFGPGTRLLVL.

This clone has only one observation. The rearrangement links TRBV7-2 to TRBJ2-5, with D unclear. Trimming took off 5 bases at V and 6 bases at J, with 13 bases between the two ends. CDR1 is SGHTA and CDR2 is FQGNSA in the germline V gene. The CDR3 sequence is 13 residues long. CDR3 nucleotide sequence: TGTGCCAGCAGCCTCGATGGTAGACAGACCCAGTACTTC. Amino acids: CASSLDGRQTQYF.

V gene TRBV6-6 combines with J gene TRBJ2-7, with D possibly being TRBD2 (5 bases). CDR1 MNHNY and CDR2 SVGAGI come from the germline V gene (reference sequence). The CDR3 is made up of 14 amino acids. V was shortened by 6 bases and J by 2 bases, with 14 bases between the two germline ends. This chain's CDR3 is CASRVDAGTYEQYF. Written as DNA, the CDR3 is TGTGCCAGCAGAGTTGATGCGGGTACCTACGAGCAGTACTTC.

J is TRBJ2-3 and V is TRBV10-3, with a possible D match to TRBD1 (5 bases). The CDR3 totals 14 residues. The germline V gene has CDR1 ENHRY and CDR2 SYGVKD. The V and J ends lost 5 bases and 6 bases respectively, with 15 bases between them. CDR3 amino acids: CAISSKGFGDTQYF. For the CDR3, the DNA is TGTGCCATCAGTTCGAAGGGGTTCGGGGATACGCAGTATTTT.

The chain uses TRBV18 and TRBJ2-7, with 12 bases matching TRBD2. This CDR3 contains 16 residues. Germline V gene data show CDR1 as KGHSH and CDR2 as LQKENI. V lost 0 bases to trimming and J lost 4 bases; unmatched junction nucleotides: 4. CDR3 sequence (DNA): TGTGCCAGCTCACCACCCTCGACTAGCGGGAGTTACGAGCAGTACTTC. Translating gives CASSPPSTSGSYEQYF.

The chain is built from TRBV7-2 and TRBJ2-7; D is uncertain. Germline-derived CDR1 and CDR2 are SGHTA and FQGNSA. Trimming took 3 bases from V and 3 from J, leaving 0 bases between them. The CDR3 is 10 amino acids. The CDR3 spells CASSFYEQYF. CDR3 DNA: TGTGCCAGCAGCTTCTACGAGCAGTACTTC.

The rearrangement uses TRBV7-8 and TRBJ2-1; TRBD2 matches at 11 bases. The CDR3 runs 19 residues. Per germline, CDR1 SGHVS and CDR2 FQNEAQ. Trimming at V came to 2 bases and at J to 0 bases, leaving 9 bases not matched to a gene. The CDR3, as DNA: TGTGCCAGCAGCTTAAGTCGGACTAGCGGGTCCAGCTCCTACAATGAGCAGTTCTTC. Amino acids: CASSLSRTSGSSSYNEQFF.

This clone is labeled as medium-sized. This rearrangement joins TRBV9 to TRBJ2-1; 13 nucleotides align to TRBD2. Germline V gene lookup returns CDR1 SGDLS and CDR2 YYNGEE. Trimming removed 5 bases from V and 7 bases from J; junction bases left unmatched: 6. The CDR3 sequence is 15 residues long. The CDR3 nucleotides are TGTGCCAGCAGAAAAGGGACTAGCGGGGAGAATGAGCAGTTCTTC. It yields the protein CASRKGTSGENEQFF. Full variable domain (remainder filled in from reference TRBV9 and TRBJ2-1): DSGVTQTPKHLITATGQRVTLRCSPRSGDLSVYWYQQSLDQGLQFLIQYYNGEERAKGNILERFSAQQFPDLHSELNLSSLELGDSALYFCASRKGTSGENEQFFGPGTRLTVL.

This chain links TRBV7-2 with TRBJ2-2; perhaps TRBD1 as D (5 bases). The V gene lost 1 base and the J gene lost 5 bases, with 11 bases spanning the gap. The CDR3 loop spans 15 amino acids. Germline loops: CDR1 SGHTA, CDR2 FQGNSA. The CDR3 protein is CASSLGGRATGELFF. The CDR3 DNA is TGTGCCAGCAGCTTAGGGGGCAGGGCGACCGGGGAGCTGTTTTTT.

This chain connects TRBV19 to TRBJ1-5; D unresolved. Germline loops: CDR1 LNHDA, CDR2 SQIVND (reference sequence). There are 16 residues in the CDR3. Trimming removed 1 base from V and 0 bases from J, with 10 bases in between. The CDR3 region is CASSIVAGYSNQPQHF. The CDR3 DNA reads TGTGCCAGTAGTATAGTGGCAGGCTATAGCAATCAGCCCCAGCATTTT.

The CDR3 region is CAWTGDGDNEQFF. CDR3 DNA sequence: TGTGCCTGGACAGGGGACGGGGACAATGAGCAGTTCTTC. V and J are TRBV30 and TRBJ2-1; maybe TRBD1 (6 bases). Trimming took off 4 bases at V and 5 bases at J, with 12 bases between the two ends. CDR1 is GTSNPN and CDR2 is SVGIG in the germline V gene (reference sequence). The CDR3 has 13 amino acids.

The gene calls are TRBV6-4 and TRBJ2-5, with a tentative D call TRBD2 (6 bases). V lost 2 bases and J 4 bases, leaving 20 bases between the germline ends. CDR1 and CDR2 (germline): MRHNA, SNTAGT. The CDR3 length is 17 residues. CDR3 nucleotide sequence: TGTGCCAGCAGTGACCGCGGGACCCCTTTAGGTGGAGAGACCCAGTACTTC. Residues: CASSDRGTPLGGETQYF.